This TCR beta chain was sequenced in a study of T-cell reconstitution after alpha-beta-depleted transplantation in children. Preparation of the TCRbeta library used unique molecular identifiers. TCRdb reprocessed the PCR reads with MiXCR, giving one entry per CDR3 protein. The table shows fewer than 450,000 distinct CDR3 sequences, with around 15% occurring only once. The source was PBMCs, mostly from graft donor cells, collected 360 days after TCRalphabeta/CD19-depleted stem cell transplant. This sequence was found in a male patient aged 2-15 years who had a stem cell transplant for acute lymphoblastic leukemia, so the T cells may come from the graft donor.

In nucleotides, the CDR3 is TGTGCCAGCAGTTCCCGGCCAGTCTACACCTTC. Its protein is CASSSRPVYTF. The rearrangement uses TRBV6-2 or TRBV6-3 and TRBJ1-2; no definite D call. CDR1 is MNHEY and CDR2 is SVGEGT in the germline V gene. The CDR3 extends over 11 amino acids. The germline V and J ends were trimmed by 4 bases and 10 bases, with 10 bases remaining between them.